The 17 T cell receptor beta chains reported below all come from one sample, sequenced in a study of T cell responses to AZD1222 COVID-19 vaccine. Sequencing used immunoSEQ multiplex PCR; TCRdb keeps in-frame clones, though not all of them. The repertoire has about 150,000 clones, about nine tenths of them found once; the top ten carry around 3%. The source was peripheral blood, collected on day 0 of AZD1222 vaccination. The receptors shown here come from an adult in good health.

The chain joins TRBV19 to TRBJ2-7; D not certain. V lost 1 base, J lost 2 bases, and 6 bases lay in between. CDR3 length equals 13 residues. The germline gives CDR1 LNHDA, CDR2 SQIVND (reference sequence). The CDR3: CASSIGRTYEQYF. CDR3 DNA sequence: TGTGCCAGTAGTATAGGCCGGACCTACGAGCAGTACTTC.

V and J are TRBV13 and TRBJ2-7, with D possibly TRBD1 on 5 matching bases. This CDR3 has 15 amino acids. The V and J ends lost 0 bases and 4 bases respectively, with 13 bases between them. CDR1 and CDR2 from the germline V gene are PRHDT and FYEKMQ (reference sequence). This chain's CDR3 is CASSLGFAGKYEQYF. DNA for the CDR3: TGTGCCAGCAGCTTAGGCTTTGCAGGGAAGTACGAGCAGTACTTC.

In nucleotides, the CDR3 is TGTGCCAGCAGTTACGACAGGGTCAGCAATGAGCAGTTCTTC. Its protein product is CASSYDRVSNEQFF. The chain is built from TRBV6-5 and TRBJ2-1; 7 positions agree with TRBD1. CDR1 is MNHEY and CDR2 is SVGAGI in the germline V gene. The CDR3 contains 14 residues. The junction had 4 bases not matched to a gene; V was cut back by 2 bases and J by 6 bases.

The genes are TRBV19 and TRBJ1-6, with D perhaps matching TRBD1 (5 bases). In germline, CDR1 is LNHDA, CDR2 SQIVND (reference sequence). The CDR3 loop spans 14 amino acids. V lost 7 bases and J lost 7, with 14 bases in between. As DNA, the CDR3 is TGTGCCAGTACCCCCGGGGCCGTCAATTCACCCCTCCACTTT. This translates into CASTPGAVNSPLHF.

The rearrangement joins TRBV10-1 to TRBJ1-4; TRBD1 matches 10 bases. This CDR3 contains 18 residues. Germline values: CDR1 WNHNN, CDR2 SYGVQD (reference sequence). Trimming cost V 4 bases and J 0 bases; bases outside gene matches: 8. CDR3 DNA sequence: TGCGCCAGCAGTGCCAGGGACAGGGGTCCCACAACTAATGAAAAACTGTTTTTT. This translates into CASSARDRGPTTNEKLFF.

This chain connects TRBV9 to TRBJ1-1; 9 nucleotides align to TRBD1. The CDR3 sequence is 16 residues long. From germline, CDR1 is SGDLS and CDR2 YYNGEE. V shed 3 bases and J 0 bases; nucleotides not matched to a gene: 6. CDR3 protein: CASSAGDRDLNTEAFF. Here the CDR3 DNA reads TGTGCCAGCAGCGCGGGGGACAGGGACCTGAACACTGAAGCTTTCTTT.

The V gene is TRBV7-2, the J gene TRBJ2-5; TRBD2 agrees at 7 bases. The V gene end was trimmed by 5 bases and the J gene end by 9 bases; junction bases not matched to a gene: 3. Germline CDR1 and CDR2: SGHTA and FQGNSA. This CDR3 has 11 amino acids. The DNA of the CDR3 is TGTGCCAGCAGCCGGGGGGAGGCCCAGTACTTC. This sequence encodes CASSRGEAQYF. The variable domain in full, with the rest retrieved from reference TRBV7-2 and TRBJ2-5, is GAGVSQSPSNKVTEKGKDVELRCDPISGHTALYWYRQSLGQGLEFLIYFQGNSAPDKSGLPSDRFSAERTGGSVSTLTIQRTQQEDSAVYLCASSRGEAQYFGPGTRLLVL.

The genes are TRBV6-5 and TRBJ2-7; the D gene is possibly TRBD2 (6 bases). Trimming left V 6 bases short and J 5 bases short, with 14 bases between. CDR1 MNHEY and CDR2 SVGAGI come from the germline V gene. The CDR3 spans 13 residues. The CDR3 is CASREGNPDEQYF. In DNA, the CDR3 is TGTGCCAGCAGGGAGGGAAATCCGGACGAGCAGTACTTC.

V and J are TRBV12-3 or TRBV12-4 and TRBJ1-2, with no clear D. Trimming shortened V by 6 bases and J by 7 bases, and 6 bases separated the two germline ends. The CDR3 runs to 10 residues. The CDR3 reads CASRRGGYTF. The CDR3 DNA sequence: TGTGCCAGCAGGCGGGGTGGCTACACCTTC.

The chain carries TRBV6-1 and TRBJ2-7; possible D gene TRBD2, 6 bases. The CDR3 sequence is 15 residues long. Trimming cost V 1 base and J 3 bases, with 13 bases left between them. CDR1 and CDR2 (germline): MNHNS, SASEGT. In nucleotides, the CDR3 is TGTGCCAGCAGTGAAGAGGCGGGGCCGTACTACGAGCAGTACTTC. Translation: CASSEEAGPYYEQYF.

The chain is built from TRBV19 and TRBJ1-1, with 7 bases lining up with TRBD1. V dropped 7 bases and J dropped 1; count of bases not matched to a gene: 6. Germline V CDR1 and CDR2: LNHDA, SQIVND (reference sequence). CDR3 size: 14 residues. This chain's CDR3 is CASTQDRSNTEAFF. CDR3 coding DNA: TGTGCCAGTACCCAGGACAGGTCGAACACTGAAGCTTTCTTT.

The CDR3 region has the DNA TGTGCCAGCAGCACACCCCAGCCCCAGCCCCAGCATTTT. Translated: CASSTPQPQPQHF. The V and J genes are TRBV7-3 and TRBJ1-5, with no clear D. This CDR3 is built from 13 residues. Germline assignment: CDR1 SGHTA and CDR2 FQGTGA. Deletions cut 5 bases from V and 7 bases from J, with 12 bases between.

The chain joins TRBV7-2 to TRBJ2-2, with TRBD2 matching 12 bases. CDR1 is SGHTA and CDR2 is FQGNSA in the germline V gene. The junction had 5 bases not matched to a gene; V was cut back by 3 bases and J by 0 bases. This CDR3 spans 18 amino acids. The CDR3 protein is CASSFLAGGSPNTGELFF. In DNA form, the CDR3 reads TGTGCCAGCAGCTTCCTAGCGGGGGGGAGTCCGAACACCGGGGAGCTGTTTTTT.

The chain joins TRBV29-1 to TRBJ2-3; D may be TRBD2 (6 bases). The CDR3 contains 13 residues. The germline CDR1 and CDR2 sequences are SQVTM and ANQGSEA. Trimming took off 0 bases at V and 11 bases at J, with 15 bases between the two ends. CDR3 protein: CSVEDHSPGVQYF. The CDR3 region has the DNA TGCAGCGTTGAAGATCACTCCCCGGGGGTGCAGTATTTT.

This clone has only one observation. The rearrangement uses TRBV27 and TRBJ2-7; tentatively, D is TRBD1 or TRBD2 (6 bases each). The CDR3 consists of 14 residues. The germline gives CDR1 MNHEY, CDR2 SMNVEV (reference sequence). V was pared by 8 bases and J by 1 base, with 15 bases between. The CDR3 DNA sequence: TGTGCCAGCTGCCCGGGAGACAGGTCCTACGAGCAGTACTTC. This codes for CASCPGDRSYEQYF.

V is TRBV18 and J is TRBJ1-4, with D perhaps TRBD1 (5 bases). The V gene's germline CDR1 is KGHSH and CDR2 LQKENI. The CDR3 spans 15 residues. The V end was cut by 3 bases, the J end by 0 bases, with 8 bases between. This CDR3 is CASSPGLATNEKLFF. For the CDR3, the DNA is TGTGCCAGCTCACCGGGGCTTGCAACTAATGAAAAACTGTTTTTT. Supplemented by reference TRBV18 and TRBJ1-4, the full variable domain reads NAGVMQNPRHLVRRRGQEARLRCSPMKGHSHVYWYRQLPEEGLKFMVYLQKENIIDESGMPKERFSAEFPKEGPSILRIQQVVRGDSAAYFCASSPGLATNEKLFFGSGTQLSVL.

On this clone: Different DNA sequences within this sample yield the same CDR3. V gene TRBV27 combines with J gene TRBJ2-7; perhaps TRBD1 as D (6 bases). Germline CDR1 reads MNHEY; CDR2 reads SMNVEV (reference sequence). Deletions cut 6 bases from V and 0 bases from J, with 18 bases between. CDR3 length: 16 amino acids. CDR3 region: CASRPTDRPYSYEQYF. The CDR3 bases are TGTGCCAGCAGGCCGACCGACAGGCCTTACTCCTACGAGCAGTACTTC.